A single sample gave rise to the 13 T cell receptor beta chains below, sequenced in a study of cytomegalovirus exposure and HLA in healthy donors. PCR involved 60 Vbeta and 13 Jbeta primers. Produced via immunoSEQ multiplex PCR; TCRdb's table is partial and in-frame only. The data contain over 75,000 clones, 60% to 85% of them singletons. Source material: PBMCs. All receptors derive from a man between 60 and 75 years old in good health and CMV-seropositive.

The chain joins TRBV4-1 to TRBJ2-1; the match to TRBD1 covers 9 bases. The V gene's germline CDR1 is MGHRA and CDR2 YSYEKL. CDR3 size: 15 residues. J was trimmed by 4 bases and V by 0 bases; bases with no gene match: 1. The CDR3 spells CASSQDGQGYNEQFF. The CDR3 DNA follows: TGCGCCAGCAGCCAAGACGGACAGGGGTACAATGAGCAGTTCTTC.

This clone was observed a few times. This chain joins TRBV6-5 and TRBJ1-5; no definite D call. V lost 6 bases and J lost 5, with 17 bases in between. Germline-derived CDR1 and CDR2 are MNHEY and SVGAGI. The CDR3 is 15 amino acids. This CDR3 reads CASSPRGTYDQPQHF. The CDR3 bases are TGTGCCAGCAGCCCTCGGGGTACCTACGATCAGCCCCAGCATTTT.

The chain combines TRBV5-6 with TRBJ1-5, with D possibly TRBD1 on 6 matching bases. V dropped 4 bases and J dropped 2 bases, with 13 bases sitting between them. The CDR3 spans 15 residues. Germline CDR1 reads SGHDT; CDR2 reads YYEEEE. DNA of the CDR3: TGTGCCAGCAGCGGCTACAGGGCTCGCAATCAGCCCCAGCATTTT. It is translated as CASSGYRARNQPQHF.

The J gene is TRBJ2-3, the V gene TRBV7-8; no clear D. The CDR3 contains 14 residues. V was cut by 1 base and J by 4 bases, with 9 bases left in between. Germline CDR1 SGHVS, CDR2 FQNEAQ. Written as DNA, the CDR3 is TGTGCCAGCAGCTTAGGCCCAGGCGCAGATACGCAGTATTTT. As protein: CASSLGPGADTQYF. The variable domain in full, completed from reference TRBV7-8 and TRBJ2-3, reads GAGVSQSPRYKVAKRGQDVALRCDPISGHVSLFWYQQALGQGPEFLTYFQNEAQLDKSGLPSDRFFAERPEGSVSTLKIQRTQQEDSAVYLCASSLGPGADTQYFGPGTRLTVL.

The chain has TRBV2 and TRBJ1-2; 7 nucleotides align to TRBD1. The CDR3 sequence is 14 residues long. The trim removed 5 bases at V and 8 bases at J, leaving 11 bases unmatched. CDR1 and CDR2 (germline): SNHLY, FYNNEI. The CDR3 loop is CASSPSTGSGGYTF. CDR3 DNA sequence: TGTGCCAGCAGTCCTTCGACAGGGTCGGGCGGCTACACCTTC.

This chain joins TRBV7-9 and TRBJ2-5; D is perhaps TRBD1 (6 bases). The CDR3 runs 13 residues. Trimming took 1 base from V and 6 from J, leaving 9 bases between them. Germline V gene sequence: CDR1 SEHNR, CDR2 FQNEAQ (reference sequence). CDR3 residues: CASSLGQGQTQYF. The CDR3 DNA sequence: TGTGCCAGCAGCTTAGGGCAGGGGCAGACCCAGTACTTC.

This chain joins TRBV28 and TRBJ2-4, with D possibly being TRBD1 (5 bases). The CDR3 contains 15 residues. V gave up 3 bases and J gave up 0 bases, with 9 bases separating them. Per the germline V gene, CDR1 is MDHEN and CDR2 is SYDVKM. The CDR3 DNA sequence: TGTGCCAGCAGTTTTCAGGGCCTAGCCAAAAACATTCAGTACTTC. Translation: CASSFQGLAKNIQYF.

The chain carries TRBV25-1 and TRBJ1-2, with D unclear. The CDR3 totals 15 residues. The V end lost 1 base, the J end lost 3 bases, and 12 bases lay between the germline ends. Looked up from germline, CDR1 is MGHDK and CDR2 is SYGVNS. This chain's CDR3 is CASSESYPADYGYTF. The CDR3 nucleotides read TGTGCCAGCAGTGAATCCTACCCCGCCGACTATGGCTACACCTTC.

This sequence joins TRBV18 and TRBJ2-7; 8 nucleotides align to TRBD1. This CDR3 is 16 amino acids long. The trim removed 3 bases at V and 0 bases at J, leaving 7 bases unmatched. Germline-derived CDR1 and CDR2 are KGHSH and LQKENI. The CDR3 DNA reads TGTGCCAGCTCACCTTCGGACAGGGCGCGCTCCTACGAGCAGTACTTC. Translated: CASSPSDRARSYEQYF.

This clone came up a few times. The chain has TRBV4-1 and TRBJ1-4; 9 bases are shared with TRBD1. The CDR3 has 17 amino acids. The junction had 11 bases not matched to a gene; V was cut back by 1 base and J by 8 bases. CDR1 and CDR2 (germline): MGHRA, YSYEKL. In nucleotides, the CDR3 is TGCGCCAGCAGCCAAGTTGGGGGCCGGGACAGGGACGAAAAACTGTTTTTT. Translated: CASSQVGGRDRDEKLFF.

The chain joins TRBV5-4 to TRBJ2-2; possible D gene TRBD2, 5 bases. Germline V CDR1 and CDR2: SGHNT, YYREEE (reference sequence). The CDR3 contains 15 residues. Deletions cut 6 bases from V and 0 bases from J, with 12 bases between. Written as DNA, the CDR3 is TGTGCCAGCACCCTCGGGGATCCGAACACCGGGGAGCTGTTTTTT. Translating it yields CASTLGDPNTGELFF.

This clone has a single count. The chain has TRBV20-1 and TRBJ2-3; 9 nucleotides match TRBD1. Germline CDR1 DFQATT, CDR2 SNEGSKA (reference sequence). V trimming: 6 bases; J trimming: 8 bases; junction bases outside the gene matches: 3. The CDR3 has 11 amino acids. In DNA, the CDR3 is TGCAGTGCCTTGACAGGGGGTACGCAGTATTTT. Residues: CSALTGGTQYF.

This chain joins TRBV6-5 and TRBJ2-5; tentatively, D is TRBD2 (7 bases). V gave up 6 bases and J gave up 4 bases, with 18 bases separating them. The germline V gene has CDR1 MNHEY and CDR2 SVGAGI. The length of the CDR3 is 15 residues. The CDR3 DNA sequence: TGTGCCAGCAGCCTAGGGGGGGGCTGGGGAGAGACCCAGTACTTC. It encodes CASSLGGGWGETQYF.